Presented here are 10 T cell receptor beta chains from one specimen sequenced in a study of cytomegalovirus exposure and HLA in healthy donors. The study ran its PCR with 60 Vbeta and 13 Jbeta primers. Libraries were prepared by immunoSEQ multiplex PCR; TCRdb keeps only in-frame clonotypes and omits some of them. Counted here are approximately 110,000 clones, less than 80% occurring once; the ten biggest clones make up around 3%. The sequenced sample was PBMCs. These TCRs come from a woman aged 40 to 50 in good health and CMV-seronegative.

This sequence joins TRBV6-5 and TRBJ2-7, with 9 bases identical to TRBD1. This CDR3 has 15 residues. Unmatched junction bases numbered 7, after V lost 4 bases and J lost 3 bases. Germline lookup yields CDR1 MNHEY and CDR2 SVGAGI. The CDR3 DNA reads TGTGCCAGCAGTTGGGACAGGGAACCCTTCTACGAGCAGTACTTC. Its translation: CASSWDREPFYEQYF.

The CDR3: CATGGTGRSGNTIYF. As DNA, the CDR3 is TGTGCCACCGGTGGAACAGGGCGTTCTGGAAACACCATATATTTT. V and J are TRBV15 and TRBJ1-3; the D gene is possibly TRBD1 (6 bases). The CDR3 runs 15 residues. Trimming stripped 8 bases from V and 1 base from J, with 15 bases between. Germline CDR1 and CDR2: LNHNV and YYDKDF (reference sequence).

V usage is TRBV7-8 and J usage is TRBJ2-7; weak D call: TRBD1 (6 bases). CDR1 and CDR2 from the germline V gene are SGHVS and FQNEAQ. The CDR3 covers 14 residues. With 5 bases removed from V and 3 bases from J, the gap between germline ends came to 14 bases. CDR3 in DNA: TGTGCCAGCAGCGCGGACAGATTCAGCTACGAGCAGTACTTC. Translated: CASSADRFSYEQYF.

Points on this clone: An end of the junction does not agree with germline; a read error may underlie this. This chain joins TRBV7-9 and TRBJ2-1; a weak D match, TRBD1 (5 bases). This CDR3 has 13 amino acids. Germline-derived CDR1 and CDR2 are SEHNR and FQNEAQ (reference sequence). The CDR3 loop reads CSSSLETDGEQFF. The CDR3 DNA is TGTTCCAGCAGCTTAGAGACAGATGGTGAGCAGTTCTTC.

This chain links TRBV25-1 with TRBJ1-1; 10 bases are a match to TRBD1. Losses at the gene ends were 2 bases for V and 10 bases for J; bases not matched to a gene: 7. Germline CDR1 and CDR2: MGHDK and SYGVNS. CDR3 length: 14 residues. The CDR3 is CASSEPRGQGRAFF. CDR3 sequence (DNA): TGTGCCAGCAGTGAACCGAGGGGACAGGGGCGAGCTTTCTTT. Drawing the rest from reference TRBV25-1 and TRBJ1-1, the complete variable domain is EADIYQTPRYLVIGTGKKITLECSQTMGHDKMYWYQQDPGMELHLIHYSYGVNSTEKGDLSSESTVSRIRTEHFPLTLESARPSHTSQYLCASSEPRGQGRAFFGQGTRLTVV.

The chain recombines TRBV7-2 with TRBJ1-5; tentatively, D is TRBD1 (5 bases). This CDR3 has 14 residues. Trimming removed 1 base from V and 11 bases from J, with 15 bases in between. Germline CDR1 and CDR2: SGHTA and FQGNSA. The CDR3 sequence: CASSLDFRATAQHF. For the CDR3, the DNA is TGTGCCAGCAGCTTAGATTTCAGGGCCACGGCCCAGCATTTT.

V usage is TRBV29-1 and J usage is TRBJ1-1, with D possibly TRBD1 on 5 matching bases. V lost 4 bases and J lost 2, with 11 bases in between. CDR3 length equals 13 residues. From germline, CDR1 is SQVTM and CDR2 ANQGSEA. Written as DNA, the CDR3 is TGCAGCGTTGTAGGAGGGGACAACACTGAAGCTTTCTTT. Translated, it gives CSVVGGDNTEAFF.

The chain carries TRBV2 and TRBJ2-7, with D hard to call. CDR3 length: 11 amino acids. Germline CDR1 reads SNHLY; CDR2 reads FYNNEI. V lost 6 bases and J lost 2, with 5 bases in between. CDR3: CASRFTYEQYF. The CDR3 DNA is TGTGCCAGCAGGTTCACCTACGAGCAGTACTTC.

V usage is TRBV7-9 and J usage is TRBJ2-1; the D is unclear. V gave up 1 base and J gave up 4 bases, with 8 bases separating them. The CDR3 is made up of 14 amino acids. The germline V gene has CDR1 SEHNR and CDR2 FQNEAQ (reference sequence). Written as DNA, the CDR3 is TGTGCCAGCAGCTTAGGTGAAGCGTACAATGAGCAGTTCTTC. This translates into CASSLGEAYNEQFF.

This sequence joins TRBV28 and TRBJ1-3, with D perhaps matching TRBD1 (6 bases). Germline V gene data show CDR1 as MDHEN and CDR2 as SYDVKM. The CDR3 has 15 amino acids. Trimming removed 6 bases at V and 6 bases at J, with 18 bases between. DNA of the CDR3: TGTGCCAGCAGCGTAACTACGGACAGAGAAAACACCATATATTTT. Translation gives CASSVTTDRENTIYF. The variable domain in full, with the rest retrieved from reference TRBV28 and TRBJ1-3, is DVKVTQSSRYLVKRTGEKVFLECVQDMDHENMFWYRQDPGLGLRLIYFSYDVKMKEKGDIPEGYSVSREKKERFSLILESASTNQTSMYLCASSVTTDRENTIYFGEGSWLTVV.